This TCR beta chain is drawn from a study of blood T cells in healthy people across ages. A second PCR of about 7 to 12 cycles used a sample-barcoded 5' primer and a J-beta primer mix. TCRdb called the 5' RACE reads again in MiXCR, with one record for every CDR3 protein. Among hundreds of thousands of distinct CDR3 sequences listed, roughly 64% were seen once. This clonotype appeared a few times. CDR3 length equals 11 residues. The germline V and J ends were trimmed by 7 bases and 6 bases, with 9 bases remaining between them. The germline gives CDR1 SNHLY, CDR2 FYNNEI. The chain couples TRBV2 to TRBJ1-2; D unresolved. Sequencing input: blood. The receptor's source is a man aged 30 to 45 in good health. The CDR3 coding sequence is TGTGCCAGCAATGTCGATGATGGCTACACCTTC. This translates into CASNVDDGYTF.